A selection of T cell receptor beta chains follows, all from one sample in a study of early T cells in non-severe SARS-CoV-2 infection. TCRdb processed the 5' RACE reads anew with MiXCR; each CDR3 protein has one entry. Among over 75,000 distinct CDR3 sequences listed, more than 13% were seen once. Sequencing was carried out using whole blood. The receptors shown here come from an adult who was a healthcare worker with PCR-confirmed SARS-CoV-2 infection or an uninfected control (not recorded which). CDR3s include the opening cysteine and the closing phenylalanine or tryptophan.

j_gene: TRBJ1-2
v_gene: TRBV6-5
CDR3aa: CASSYTGMSGYTF

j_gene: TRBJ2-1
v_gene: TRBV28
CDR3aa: CAIRAGVYNEQFF

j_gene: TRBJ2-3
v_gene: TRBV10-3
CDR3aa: CAISIEAGVRTDTQYF

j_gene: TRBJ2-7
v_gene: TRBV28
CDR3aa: CASSLPGTYEQYF

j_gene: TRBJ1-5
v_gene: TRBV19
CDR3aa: CASSIVAGDQPQHF

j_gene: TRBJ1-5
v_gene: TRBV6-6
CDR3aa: CASRTGTGGRQPQHF

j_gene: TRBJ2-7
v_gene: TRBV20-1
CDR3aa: CSARGPLAGNYEQYF

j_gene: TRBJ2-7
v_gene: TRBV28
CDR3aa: CASSLYPHYEQYF

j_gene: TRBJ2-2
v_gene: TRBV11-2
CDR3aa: CASRRLAGKQPGELFF

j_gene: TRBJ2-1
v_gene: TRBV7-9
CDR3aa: CASSWGNNEQFF

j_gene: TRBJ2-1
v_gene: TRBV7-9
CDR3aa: CASSLTLAGNEQFF

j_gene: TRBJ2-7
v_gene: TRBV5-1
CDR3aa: CASRADTGTYEQYF

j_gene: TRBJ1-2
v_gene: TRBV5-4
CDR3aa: CASSPGTGHRYGYTF

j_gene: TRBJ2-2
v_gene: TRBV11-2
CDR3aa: CASSLGGSFTGELFF

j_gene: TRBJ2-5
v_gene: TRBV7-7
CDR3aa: CASSTGTGPQETQYF

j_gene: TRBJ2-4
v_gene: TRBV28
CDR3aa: CASSEINIQYF

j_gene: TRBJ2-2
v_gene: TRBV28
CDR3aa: CASNEDRGELFF

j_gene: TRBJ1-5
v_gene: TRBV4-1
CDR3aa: CASSQEETESYSNQPQHF